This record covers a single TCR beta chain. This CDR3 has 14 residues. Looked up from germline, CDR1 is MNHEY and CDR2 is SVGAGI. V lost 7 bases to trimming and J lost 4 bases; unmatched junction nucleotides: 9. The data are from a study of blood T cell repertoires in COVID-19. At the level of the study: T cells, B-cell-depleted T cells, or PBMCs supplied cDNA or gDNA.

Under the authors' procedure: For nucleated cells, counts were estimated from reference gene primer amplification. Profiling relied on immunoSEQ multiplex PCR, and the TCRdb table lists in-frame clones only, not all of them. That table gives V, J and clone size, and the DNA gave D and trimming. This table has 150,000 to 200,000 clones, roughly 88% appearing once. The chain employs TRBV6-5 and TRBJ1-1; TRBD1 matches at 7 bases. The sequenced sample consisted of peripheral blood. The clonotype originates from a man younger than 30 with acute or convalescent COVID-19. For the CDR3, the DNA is TGTGCCAGCACCCTACGACAGGGAGGCACTGAAGCTTTCTTT. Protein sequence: CASTLRQGGTEAFF.